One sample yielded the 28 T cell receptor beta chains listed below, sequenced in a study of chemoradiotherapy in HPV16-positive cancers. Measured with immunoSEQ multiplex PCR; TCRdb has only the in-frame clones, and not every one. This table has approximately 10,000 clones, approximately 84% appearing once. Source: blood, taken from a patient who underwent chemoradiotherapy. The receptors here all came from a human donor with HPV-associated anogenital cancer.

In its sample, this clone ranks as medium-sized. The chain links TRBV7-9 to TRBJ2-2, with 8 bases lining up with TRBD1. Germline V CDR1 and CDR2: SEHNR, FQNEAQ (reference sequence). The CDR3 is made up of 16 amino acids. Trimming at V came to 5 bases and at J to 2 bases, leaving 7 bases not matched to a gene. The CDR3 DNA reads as TGTGCCAGCAGCGGAAGACAGGGGACAAACACCGGGGAGCTGTTTTTT. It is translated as CASSGRQGTNTGELFF.

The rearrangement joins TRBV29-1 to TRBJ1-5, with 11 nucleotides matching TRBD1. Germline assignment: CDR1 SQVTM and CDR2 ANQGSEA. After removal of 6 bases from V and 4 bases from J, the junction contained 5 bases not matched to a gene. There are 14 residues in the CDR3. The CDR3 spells CSVSGTGGNQPQHF. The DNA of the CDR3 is TGCAGCGTCTCCGGGACAGGGGGAAATCAGCCCCAGCATTTT.

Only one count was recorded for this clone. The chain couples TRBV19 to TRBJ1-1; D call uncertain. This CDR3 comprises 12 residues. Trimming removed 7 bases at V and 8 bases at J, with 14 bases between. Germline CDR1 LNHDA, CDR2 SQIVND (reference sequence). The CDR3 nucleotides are TGTGCCAGTACCGGTTGGCGGTGGGAAGCTTTCTTT. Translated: CASTGWRWEAFF.

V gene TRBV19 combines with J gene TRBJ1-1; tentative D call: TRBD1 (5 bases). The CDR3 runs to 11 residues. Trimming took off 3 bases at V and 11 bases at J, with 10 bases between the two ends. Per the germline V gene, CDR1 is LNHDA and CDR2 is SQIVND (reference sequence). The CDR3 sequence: CASSIGAGAFF. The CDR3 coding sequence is TGTGCCAGTAGTATCGGGGCAGGGGCTTTCTTT. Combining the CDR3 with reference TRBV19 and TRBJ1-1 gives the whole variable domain DGGITQSPKYLFRKEGQNVTLSCEQNLNHDAMYWYRQDPGQGLRLIYYSQIVNDFQKGDIAEGYSVSREKKESFPLTVTSAQKNPTAFYLCASSIGAGAFFGQGTRLTVV.

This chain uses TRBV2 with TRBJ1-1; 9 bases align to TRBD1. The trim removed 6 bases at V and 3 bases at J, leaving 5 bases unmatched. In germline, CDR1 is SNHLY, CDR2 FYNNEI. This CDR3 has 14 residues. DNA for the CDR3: TGTGCCAGCAGAGACAGGGGGGGGTACACTGAAGCTTTCTTT. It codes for CASRDRGGYTEAFF.

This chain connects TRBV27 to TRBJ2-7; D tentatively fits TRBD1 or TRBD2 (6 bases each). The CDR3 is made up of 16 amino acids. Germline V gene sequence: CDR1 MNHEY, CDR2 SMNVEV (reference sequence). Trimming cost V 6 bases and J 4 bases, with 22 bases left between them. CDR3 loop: CASSLSGGRTRYEQYF. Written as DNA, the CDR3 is TGTGCCAGCAGCCTGAGTGGGGGGCGGACGAGATACGAGCAGTACTTC.

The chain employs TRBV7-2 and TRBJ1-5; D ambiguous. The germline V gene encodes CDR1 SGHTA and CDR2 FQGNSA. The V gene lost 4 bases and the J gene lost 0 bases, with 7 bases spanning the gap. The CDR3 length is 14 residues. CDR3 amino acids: CASSSMGSNQPQHF. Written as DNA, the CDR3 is TGTGCCAGCAGCTCTATGGGTAGCAATCAGCCCCAGCATTTT. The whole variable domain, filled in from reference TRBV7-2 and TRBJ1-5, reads GAGVSQSPSNKVTEKGKDVELRCDPISGHTALYWYRQSLGQGLEFLIYFQGNSAPDKSGLPSDRFSAERTGGSVSTLTIQRTQQEDSAVYLCASSSMGSNQPQHFGDGTRLSIL.

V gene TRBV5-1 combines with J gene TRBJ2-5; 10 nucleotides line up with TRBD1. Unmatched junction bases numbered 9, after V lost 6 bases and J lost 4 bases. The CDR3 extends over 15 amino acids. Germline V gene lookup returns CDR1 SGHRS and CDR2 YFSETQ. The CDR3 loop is CASKGRTGGLETQYF. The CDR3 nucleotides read TGCGCCAGCAAGGGCCGGACAGGGGGTCTAGAGACCCAGTACTTC. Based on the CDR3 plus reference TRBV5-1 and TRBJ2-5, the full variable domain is KAGVTQTPRYLIKTRGQQVTLSCSPISGHRSVSWYQQTPGQGLQFLFEYFSETQRNKGNFPGRFSGRQFSNSRSEMNVSTLELGDSALYLCASKGRTGGLETQYFGPGTRLLVL.

CDR3 residues: CASSSFPGGYGGDTIYF. The CDR3 DNA reads as TGTGCCAGCAGTAGCTTTCCAGGGGGGTATGGTGGGGACACCATATATTTT. The V call is TRBV28, the J call TRBJ1-3; 7 bases fit TRBD1. The CDR3 consists of 17 residues. The germline gives CDR1 MDHEN, CDR2 SYDVKM. With 5 bases clipped from V and 8 bases from J, the junction kept 18 bases outside the gene matches.

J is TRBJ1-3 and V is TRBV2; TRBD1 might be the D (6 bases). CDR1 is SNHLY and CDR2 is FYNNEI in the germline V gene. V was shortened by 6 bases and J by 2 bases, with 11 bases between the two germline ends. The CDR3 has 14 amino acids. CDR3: CASSLGQTGNTIYF. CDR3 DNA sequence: TGTGCCAGCAGCCTCGGACAGACTGGAAACACCATATATTTT.

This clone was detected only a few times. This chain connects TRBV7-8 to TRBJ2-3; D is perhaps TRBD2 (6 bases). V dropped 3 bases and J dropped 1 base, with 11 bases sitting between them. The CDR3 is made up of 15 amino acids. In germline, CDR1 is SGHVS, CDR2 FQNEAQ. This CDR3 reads CASSFPEGGTDTQYF. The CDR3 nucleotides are TGTGCCAGCAGCTTTCCGGAGGGAGGCACAGATACGCAGTATTTT.

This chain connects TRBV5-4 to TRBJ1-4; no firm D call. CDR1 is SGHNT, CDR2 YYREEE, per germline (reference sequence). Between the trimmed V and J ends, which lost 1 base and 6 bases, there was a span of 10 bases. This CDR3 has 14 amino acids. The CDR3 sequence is CASSLRAGDEKLFF. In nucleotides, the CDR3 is TGTGCCAGCAGCTTGCGGGCTGGGGATGAAAAACTGTTTTTT.

CDR3 residues: CASSLGWGWTESKQETQYF. The CDR3 coding sequence is TGTGCCAGCAGCTTAGGGTGGGGCTGGACAGAGTCTAAACAAGAGACCCAGTACTTC. V and J are TRBV7-2 and TRBJ2-5; maybe TRBD1 (6 bases). Germline CDR1 reads SGHTA; CDR2 reads FQGNSA. CDR3 length: 19 amino acids. V was shortened by 1 base and J by 2 bases, with 23 bases between the two germline ends.

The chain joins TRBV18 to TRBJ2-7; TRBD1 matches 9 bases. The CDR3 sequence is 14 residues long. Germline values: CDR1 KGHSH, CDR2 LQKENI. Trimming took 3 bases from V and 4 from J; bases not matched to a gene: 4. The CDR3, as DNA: TGTGCCAGCTCACCGGGACAGGGACCTTACGAGCAGTACTTC. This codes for CASSPGQGPYEQYF.

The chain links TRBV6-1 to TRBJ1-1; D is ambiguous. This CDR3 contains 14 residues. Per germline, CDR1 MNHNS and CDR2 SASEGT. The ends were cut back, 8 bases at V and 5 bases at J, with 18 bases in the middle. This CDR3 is CASAHHGVRTEAFF. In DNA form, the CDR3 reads TGTGCCAGCGCACACCACGGGGTAAGGACTGAAGCTTTCTTT.

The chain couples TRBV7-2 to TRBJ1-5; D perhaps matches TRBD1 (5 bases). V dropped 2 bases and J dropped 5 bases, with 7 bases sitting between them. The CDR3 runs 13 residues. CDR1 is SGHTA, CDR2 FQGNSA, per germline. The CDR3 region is CASSLQGDQPQHF. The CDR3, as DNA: TGTGCCAGCAGCTTACAGGGCGATCAGCCCCAGCATTTT.

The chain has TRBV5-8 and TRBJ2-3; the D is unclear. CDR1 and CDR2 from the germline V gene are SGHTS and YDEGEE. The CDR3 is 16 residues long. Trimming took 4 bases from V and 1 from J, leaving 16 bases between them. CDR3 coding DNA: TGTGCCAGCAGCCCCGGTGTCGGTACGGGCACAGATACGCAGTATTTT. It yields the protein CASSPGVGTGTDTQYF.

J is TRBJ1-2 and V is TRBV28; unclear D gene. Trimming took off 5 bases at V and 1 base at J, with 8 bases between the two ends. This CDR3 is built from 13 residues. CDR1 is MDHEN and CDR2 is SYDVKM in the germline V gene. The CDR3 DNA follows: TGTGCCAGCAGTATCCAGAGTAACTATGGCTACACCTTC. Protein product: CASSIQSNYGYTF.

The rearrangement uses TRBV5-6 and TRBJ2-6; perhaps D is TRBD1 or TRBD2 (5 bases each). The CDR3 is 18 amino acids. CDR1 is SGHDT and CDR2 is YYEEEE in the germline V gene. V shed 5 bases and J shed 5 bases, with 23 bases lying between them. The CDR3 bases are TGTGCCAGCAGACTCGGACTCGGGGCGTCTATTAGGGCCAACGTCCTGACTTTC. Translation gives CASRLGLGASIRANVLTF.

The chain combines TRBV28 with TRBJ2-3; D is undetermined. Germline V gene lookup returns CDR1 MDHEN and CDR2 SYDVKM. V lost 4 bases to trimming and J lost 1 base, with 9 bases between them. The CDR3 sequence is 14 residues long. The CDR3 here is CASSSGEGTDTQYF. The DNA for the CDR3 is TGTGCCAGCAGTTCCGGTGAGGGCACAGATACGCAGTATTTT.

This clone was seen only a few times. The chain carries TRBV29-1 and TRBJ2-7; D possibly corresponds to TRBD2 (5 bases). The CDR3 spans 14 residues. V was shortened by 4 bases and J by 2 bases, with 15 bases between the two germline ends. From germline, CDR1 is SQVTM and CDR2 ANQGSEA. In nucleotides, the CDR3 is TGCAGCGTTGTGAGGGCTGGGGAACCCTACGAGCAGTACTTC. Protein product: CSVVRAGEPYEQYF.

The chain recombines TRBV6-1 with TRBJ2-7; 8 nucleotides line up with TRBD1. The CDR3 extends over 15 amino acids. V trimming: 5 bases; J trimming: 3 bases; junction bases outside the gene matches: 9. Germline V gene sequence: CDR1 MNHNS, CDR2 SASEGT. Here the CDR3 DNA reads TGTGCCAGCAGTTTACATAGGGACAGGAGCTACGAGCAGTACTTC. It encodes CASSLHRDRSYEQYF.

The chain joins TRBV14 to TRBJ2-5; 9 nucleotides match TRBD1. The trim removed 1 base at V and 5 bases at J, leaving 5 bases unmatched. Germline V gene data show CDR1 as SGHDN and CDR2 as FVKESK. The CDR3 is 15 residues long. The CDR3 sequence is CASSQVTGGRETQYF. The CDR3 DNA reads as TGTGCCAGCAGCCAAGTCACAGGGGGCCGGGAGACCCAGTACTTC.

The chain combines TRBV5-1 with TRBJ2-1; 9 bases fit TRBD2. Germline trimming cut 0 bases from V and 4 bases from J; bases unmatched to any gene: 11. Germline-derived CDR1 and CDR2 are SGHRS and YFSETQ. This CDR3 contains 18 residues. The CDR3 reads CASSLAPGGAGGYNEQFF. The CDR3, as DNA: TGCGCCAGCAGCTTGGCCCCGGGAGGGGCGGGGGGGTACAATGAGCAGTTCTTC.

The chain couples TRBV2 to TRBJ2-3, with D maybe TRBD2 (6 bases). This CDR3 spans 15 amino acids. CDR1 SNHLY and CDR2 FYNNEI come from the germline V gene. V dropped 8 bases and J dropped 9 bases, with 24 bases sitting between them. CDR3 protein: CASSGPKEGYTTQYF. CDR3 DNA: TGTGCCAGCTCGGGGCCGAAGGAGGGATATACGACGCAGTATTTT.

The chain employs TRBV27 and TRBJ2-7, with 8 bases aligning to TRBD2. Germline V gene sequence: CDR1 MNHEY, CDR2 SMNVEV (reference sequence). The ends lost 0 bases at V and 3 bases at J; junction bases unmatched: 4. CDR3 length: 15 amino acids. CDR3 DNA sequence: TGTGCCAGCAGTTTATCGCCGGGGGGGGTCTACGAGCAGTACTTC. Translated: CASSLSPGGVYEQYF.

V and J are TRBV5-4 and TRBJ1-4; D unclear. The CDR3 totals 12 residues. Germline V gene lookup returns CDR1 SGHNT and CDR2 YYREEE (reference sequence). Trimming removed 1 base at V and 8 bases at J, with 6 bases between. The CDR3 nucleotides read TGTGCCAGCAGCTTGTGGGAGGAAAAACTGTTTTTT. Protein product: CASSLWEEKLFF.

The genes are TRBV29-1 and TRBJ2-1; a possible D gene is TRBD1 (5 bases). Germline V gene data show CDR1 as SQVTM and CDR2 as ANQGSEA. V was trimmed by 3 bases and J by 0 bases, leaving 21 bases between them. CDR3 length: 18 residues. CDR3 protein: CSVEGMVGALSSYNEQFF. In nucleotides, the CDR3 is TGCAGCGTTGAGGGAATGGTAGGGGCCCTTAGCTCCTACAATGAGCAGTTCTTC.